Below are 32 T cell receptor beta chains sequenced from a single sample in a study of blood T cells in healthy people across ages. Combining a sample-barcoded 5' primer with a J-beta primer mix, a second PCR ran for roughly 7 to 11 cycles. From the 5' RACE reads, TCRdb called clonotypes with MiXCR, one entry per CDR3 protein. In the table there are around 800,000 distinct CDR3 sequences, roughly 24% of which are singletons. The same sample was also used in a study of T cells of mothers and their children.

Sequenced: blood. The source of these receptors is a boy between 10 and 17 years old in good health.

There are a few counts of this clonotype. The chain uses TRBV5-1 and TRBJ2-5, with D perhaps being TRBD1 or TRBD2 (5 bases each). V lost 0 bases and J 5 bases, leaving 14 bases between the germline ends. This CDR3 is 15 amino acids long. CDR1 and CDR2 from the germline V gene are SGHRS and YFSETQ. The CDR3 DNA sequence: TGCGCCAGCAGCTTGGCCCTCTCGGGGCGGGAGACCCAGTACTTC. Translation gives CASSLALSGRETQYF.

There are a few counts of this clonotype. V and J are TRBV28 and TRBJ2-7; no clear D. Germline V gene sequence: CDR1 MDHEN, CDR2 SYDVKM. V shed 10 bases and J shed 1 base, with 11 bases lying between them. The CDR3 sequence is 12 residues long. The CDR3 DNA reads TGTGCCACCTCGGCCTTTTCCTACGAGCAGTACTTC. Its protein is CATSAFSYEQYF.

This clonotype was counted only a few times. This chain connects TRBV25-1 to TRBJ1-1; 7 nucleotides match TRBD1. V was pared by 6 bases and J by 4 bases, with 8 bases of the junction left unmatched. Germline V gives CDR1 MGHDK, CDR2 SYGVNS. The CDR3 is made up of 14 amino acids. In DNA, the CDR3 is TGTGCCAGCAGCCGACAGGGATTGTCCACTGAAGCTTTCTTT. It encodes CASSRQGLSTEAFF.

This clonotype was detected only a few times. The chain has TRBV12-3 or TRBV12-4 and TRBJ1-2; 7 nucleotides agree with TRBD1. The CDR3 runs to 19 residues. Unmatched junction bases numbered 26, after V lost 6 bases and J lost 7 bases. The CDR3 reads CASSHPAQGSPKEGLGYTF. The CDR3 DNA sequence: TGTGCCAGCAGCCATCCGGCACAGGGGTCACCCAAGGAAGGTCTTGGCTACACCTTC.

In its sample, this clonotype was seen a few times. J is TRBJ1-5 and V is TRBV27; D not certain. The V and J ends lost 5 bases and 0 bases respectively, with 11 bases between them. CDR1 MNHEY and CDR2 SMNVEV come from the germline V gene (reference sequence). CDR3 size: 15 residues. CDR3 region: CASSPLPASNQPQHF. Written as DNA, the CDR3 is TGTGCCAGCAGTCCCCTACCGGCTAGCAATCAGCCCCAGCATTTT.

This clonotype turned up a few times. The junction differs from germline at one of its ends, possibly a read error. The V and J genes are TRBV2 and TRBJ1-5; D gene uncertain. The CDR3 runs to 14 residues. The germline V gene encodes CDR1 SNHLY and CDR2 FYNNEI. CDR3 sequence reads: CASADSNSNQLQHF. The DNA for the CDR3 is TGTGCCAGCGCAGACTCAAATAGCAATCAGCTCCAGCATTTT.

The chain recombines TRBV12-3 or TRBV12-4 with TRBJ2-5, with 7 bases fitting TRBD1. The CDR3 is 14 amino acids. V shed 5 bases, J shed 7 bases, and the junction held 10 bases outside the gene matches. The chain's CDR3 is CASSPPGQSRTQYF. DNA for the CDR3: TGTGCCAGCAGTCCCCCGGGACAGTCCAGGACCCAGTACTTC.

This clonotype was picked up many times. The rearrangement links TRBV28 to TRBJ1-5; D unresolved. The germline V gene has CDR1 MDHEN and CDR2 SYDVKM. V lost 2 bases, J lost 0 bases, and 8 bases lay in between. CDR3 size: 15 residues. For the CDR3, the DNA is TGTGCCAGCAGTTTACAGACGGATAGCAATCAGCCCCAGCATTTT. This translates into CASSLQTDSNQPQHF.

This clonotype showed up just a few times. This chain connects TRBV13 to TRBJ2-7; TRBD2 matches at 13 bases. J gave up 2 bases and V 4 bases, and 5 bases lay outside the gene matches. Germline V lookup: CDR1 PRHDT, CDR2 FYEKMQ (reference sequence). The CDR3 has 16 residues. CDR3 amino acids: CASSSPGLAGAYEQYF. CDR3 nucleotide sequence: TGTGCCAGCAGCTCTCCCGGACTAGCGGGGGCCTACGAGCAGTACTTC.

In regard to this clonotype: A junction end diverges from the germline sequence, so it may reflect a read error. This rearrangement joins TRBV11-2 to TRBJ2-5, with TRBD1 identical over 9 bases. The germline V gene has CDR1 SGHAT and CDR2 FQNNGV. The CDR3 totals 15 residues. The CDR3 sequence: CASSSGQGGPETHYF. For the CDR3, the DNA is TGTGCCAGCAGCTCGGGACAGGGTGGGCCAGAGACCCACTACTTC.

This clonotype has just a few counts. The chain employs TRBV28 and TRBJ1-6; D remains unclear. This CDR3 has 12 amino acids. Trimming removed 5 bases from V and 6 bases from J, with 5 bases in between. Germline CDR1 is MDHEN and CDR2 is SYDVKM. CDR3 protein: CASSPFNSPLHF. CDR3 in DNA: TGTGCCAGCAGTCCCTTTAATTCACCCCTCCACTTT.

This clonotype has more than one count but fewer than ten. The rearrangement uses TRBV5-1 and TRBJ2-1, with TRBD1 identical over 9 bases. J lost 3 bases, V lost 1 base, and 8 bases had no gene match. Germline V gives CDR1 SGHRS, CDR2 YFSETQ. The CDR3 runs 17 residues. The chain's CDR3 is CASSLNLGTGSYNEQFF. DNA for the CDR3: TGCGCCAGCAGCTTGAACCTCGGGACAGGGAGCTACAATGAGCAGTTCTTC.

The table lists this clonotype with a count of one. The chain carries TRBV6-1 and TRBJ2-3; D is unclear. Deletions cut 2 bases from V and 5 bases from J, with 11 bases between. Looked up from germline, CDR1 is MNHNS and CDR2 is SASEGT. This CDR3 comprises 14 residues. CDR3 residues: CASSESEARDTQYF. In DNA, the CDR3 is TGTGCCAGCAGTGAATCCGAAGCGAGAGATACGCAGTATTTT.

The rearrangement uses TRBV5-1 and TRBJ2-6, with D maybe TRBD2 (5 bases). The CDR3 is 17 amino acids. Germline-derived CDR1 and CDR2 are SGHRS and YFSETQ. Trimming stripped 3 bases from V and 0 bases from J, with 13 bases between. DNA of the CDR3: TGCGCCAGCAGCTGGAGAGGGTCCAGCTCTGGGGCCAACGTCCTGACTTTC. The encoded protein is CASSWRGSSSGANVLTF.

The gene calls are TRBV6-6 and TRBJ1-5, with D unresolved. This CDR3 has 12 amino acids. Germline CDR1 reads MNHNY; CDR2 reads SVGAGI (reference sequence). Between the trimmed V and J ends, which lost 5 bases and 4 bases, there was a span of 6 bases. CDR3 sequence (DNA): TGTGCCAGCAGTCCTCAAAATCAGCCCCAGCATTTT. Translated: CASSPQNQPQHF.

The CDR3 sequence is CASSQAGGGPRNIQYF. In nucleotides, the CDR3 is TGCGCCAGCAGCCAAGCCGGCGGGGGGCCCCGGAACATTCAGTACTTC. The V and J genes are TRBV4-1 and TRBJ2-4; 8 bases agree with TRBD2. The V and J ends lost 1 base and 7 bases, in that order; junction bases with no gene match: 9. The germline V gene encodes CDR1 MGHRA and CDR2 YSYEKL. The CDR3 covers 16 residues.

About this clonotype itself: One junction end disagrees with the germline gene, perhaps due to a read error. This chain uses TRBV12-3 or TRBV12-4 with TRBJ2-3; no reliable D call. The CDR3 spans 15 residues. The CDR3 region is CASSGGGLNADTEYF. DNA for the CDR3: TGTGCCAGCAGCGGCGGTGGCTTGAACGCAGATACGGAGTATTTT.

This clonotype was seen a handful of times. The CDR3 spells CASSLTSGLTDTQYF. In DNA form, the CDR3 reads TGTGCCAGCAGCTTGACTAGCGGACTCACAGATACGCAGTATTTT. The V and J genes are TRBV11-1 and TRBJ2-3; 9 bases align to TRBD2. The CDR3 spans 15 residues. Germline CDR1 and CDR2: SGHAT and FQDESV (reference sequence). With 3 bases clipped from V and 2 bases from J, the junction kept 3 bases outside the gene matches.

The chain is built from TRBV7-6 and TRBJ2-7; 7 bases line up with TRBD2. With V trimmed by 5 bases and J by 5 bases, 12 bases remained unmatched. Germline loops: CDR1 SGHVS, CDR2 FNYEAQ. This CDR3 is 15 amino acids long. The CDR3 is CASSKKRGFGDEQYF. As DNA, the CDR3 is TGTGCCAGCAGCAAAAAGCGGGGTTTTGGCGACGAGCAGTACTTC.

This clonotype has only a few counts. The rearrangement links TRBV18 to TRBJ1-2, with D maybe TRBD1 (5 bases). Germline CDR1 KGHSH, CDR2 LQKENI. V lost 1 base to trimming and J lost 0 bases, with 9 bases between them. The CDR3 covers 15 residues. The CDR3 DNA reads TGTGCCAGCTCACCACAAGAGGGGCCTAACTATGGCTACACCTTC. It encodes CASSPQEGPNYGYTF.

The V gene is TRBV12-3 or TRBV12-4, the J gene TRBJ2-7, with 9 positions matching TRBD2. V was pared by 4 bases and J by 2 bases, with 6 bases of the junction left unmatched. The CDR3 has 15 amino acids. The CDR3 loop is CASSSQAGGAYEQYF. The CDR3 DNA reads as TGTGCCAGCAGTTCCCAAGCGGGGGGAGCCTACGAGCAGTACTTC.

The rearrangement links TRBV9 to TRBJ2-7; 7 bases agree with TRBD1. Germline lookup yields CDR1 SGDLS and CDR2 YYNGEE. The CDR3 loop spans 15 amino acids. After removal of 3 bases from V and 5 bases from J, the junction contained 11 bases not matched to a gene. The CDR3 DNA follows: TGTGCCAGCAGCGAAAATCCGACAGGGATCCACGAGCAGTACTTC. Protein product: CASSENPTGIHEQYF.

This clonotype was detected only a few times. The chain recombines TRBV20-1 with TRBJ2-5; D gene ambiguous. The DNA end favors TRBJ2-7, so the J call may be wrong. The CDR3 extends over 15 amino acids. Germline values: CDR1 DFQATT, CDR2 SNEGSKA (reference sequence). CDR3: CSARDPGHLTYEQYF. CDR3 DNA sequence: TGCAGTGCTAGAGATCCTGGCCACCTAACCTACGAGCAGTACTTC.

This clonotype was detected only a few times. This chain links TRBV4-1 with TRBJ2-2, with D perhaps TRBD2 (6 bases). V was shortened by 1 base and J by 4 bases, with 16 bases between the two germline ends. Per germline, CDR1 MGHRA and CDR2 YSYEKL. CDR3 size: 17 residues. The CDR3 nucleotides read TGCGCCAGCAGCCAAGGCGGGACGAGCCACCCCACCGGGGAGCTGTTTTTT. Amino acids: CASSQGGTSHPTGELFF.

This clonotype turned up a few times. CDR3 sequence reads: CSARDNTGGGNQPQHF. DNA of the CDR3: TGCAGTGCTAGAGATAACACAGGGGGTGGCAATCAGCCCCAGCATTTT. This chain uses TRBV20-1 with TRBJ1-5; TRBD1 aligns across 8 bases. V gave up 0 bases and J gave up 2 bases; unmatched junction bases: 6. Germline CDR1 DFQATT, CDR2 SNEGSKA (reference sequence). This CDR3 region has 16 residues.

This sequence joins TRBV12-3 or TRBV12-4 and TRBJ1-1; 7 positions match TRBD1. J was trimmed by 7 bases and V by 6 bases; bases with no gene match: 11. The CDR3 runs 14 residues. As DNA, the CDR3 is TGTGCCAGCAGCCGCCCAGGGGGAAATAATGAAGCTTTCTTT. This encodes CASSRPGGNNEAFF.

This clonotype was recorded once. Since no conserved phenylalanine or tryptophan closes the CDR3, a read error is the likely cause. V and J are TRBV5-1 and TRBJ2-7; the match to TRBD1 covers 7 bases. Trimming at V came to 6 bases and at J to 4 bases, leaving 7 bases not matched to a gene. This CDR3 is 13 amino acids long. Germline V lookup: CDR1 SGHRS, CDR2 YFSETQ. CDR3 in DNA: TGCGCCAGCAAGGGGACAGATGCTTACGAGCAGTACCTC. It is translated as CASKGTDAYEQYL.

The rearrangement uses TRBV5-8 and TRBJ1-5; tentative D call: TRBD1 (6 bases). The ends were cut back, 2 bases at V and 3 bases at J, with 15 bases in the middle. CDR1 and CDR2 from the germline V gene are SGHTS and YDEGEE. There are 16 residues in the CDR3. DNA of the CDR3: TGTGCCAGCAGCTTCAAACAGGGCCGGTTCAATCAGCCCCAGCATTTT. Translation: CASSFKQGRFNQPQHF.

This clonotype occurred a few times. CDR3 sequence (DNA): TGTGCCAGCAGAAGTAGCGGGGCTGGGGCCAACGTCCTGACTTTC. Translating it yields CASRSSGAGANVLTF. This chain joins TRBV7-6 and TRBJ2-6; TRBD2 matches at 8 bases. Per the germline V gene, CDR1 is SGHVS and CDR2 is FNYEAQ. Trimming took 6 bases from V and 2 from J; bases not matched to a gene: 3. This CDR3 has 15 amino acids.

This clonotype appeared a few times. This chain connects TRBV29-1 to TRBJ1-2, with D possibly TRBD1 on 6 matching bases. The germline V gene has CDR1 SQVTM and CDR2 ANQGSEA. Trimming stripped 4 bases from V and 4 bases from J, with 13 bases between. This CDR3 is 13 amino acids long. This chain's CDR3 is CSVGSGDAYGYTF. The CDR3, as DNA: TGCAGCGTTGGGTCAGGGGATGCCTATGGCTACACCTTC. Full variable domain (outside the CDR3, taken from reference TRBV29-1 and TRBJ1-2): SAVISQKPSRDICQRGTSLTIQCQVDSQVTMMFWYRQQPGQSLTLIATANQGSEATYESGFVIDKFPISRPNLTFSTLTVSNMSPEDSSIYLCSVGSGDAYGYTFGSGTRLTVV.

This clonotype was seen a few times. The V and J genes are TRBV7-6 and TRBJ1-1; 8 positions match TRBD1. The CDR3 length is 16 residues. Trimming at V came to 1 base and at J to 0 bases, leaving 4 bases not matched to a gene. Per germline, CDR1 SGHVS and CDR2 FNYEAQ. The CDR3 sequence is CASSLVGGQVNTEAFF. CDR3 coding DNA: TGTGCCAGCAGCTTAGTTGGGGGACAGGTGAACACTGAAGCTTTCTTT.

V and J are TRBV11-3 and TRBJ2-5; perhaps TRBD1 as D (6 bases). The CDR3 loop spans 16 amino acids. Trimming took off 6 bases at V and 3 bases at J, with 20 bases between the two ends. CDR1 is SGHNT, CDR2 YENEEA, per germline. The CDR3 DNA follows: TGTGCCAGCAGTTCCCGATCACAGGGTGGAAAAGAGACCCAGTACTTC. As protein: CASSSRSQGGKETQYF.